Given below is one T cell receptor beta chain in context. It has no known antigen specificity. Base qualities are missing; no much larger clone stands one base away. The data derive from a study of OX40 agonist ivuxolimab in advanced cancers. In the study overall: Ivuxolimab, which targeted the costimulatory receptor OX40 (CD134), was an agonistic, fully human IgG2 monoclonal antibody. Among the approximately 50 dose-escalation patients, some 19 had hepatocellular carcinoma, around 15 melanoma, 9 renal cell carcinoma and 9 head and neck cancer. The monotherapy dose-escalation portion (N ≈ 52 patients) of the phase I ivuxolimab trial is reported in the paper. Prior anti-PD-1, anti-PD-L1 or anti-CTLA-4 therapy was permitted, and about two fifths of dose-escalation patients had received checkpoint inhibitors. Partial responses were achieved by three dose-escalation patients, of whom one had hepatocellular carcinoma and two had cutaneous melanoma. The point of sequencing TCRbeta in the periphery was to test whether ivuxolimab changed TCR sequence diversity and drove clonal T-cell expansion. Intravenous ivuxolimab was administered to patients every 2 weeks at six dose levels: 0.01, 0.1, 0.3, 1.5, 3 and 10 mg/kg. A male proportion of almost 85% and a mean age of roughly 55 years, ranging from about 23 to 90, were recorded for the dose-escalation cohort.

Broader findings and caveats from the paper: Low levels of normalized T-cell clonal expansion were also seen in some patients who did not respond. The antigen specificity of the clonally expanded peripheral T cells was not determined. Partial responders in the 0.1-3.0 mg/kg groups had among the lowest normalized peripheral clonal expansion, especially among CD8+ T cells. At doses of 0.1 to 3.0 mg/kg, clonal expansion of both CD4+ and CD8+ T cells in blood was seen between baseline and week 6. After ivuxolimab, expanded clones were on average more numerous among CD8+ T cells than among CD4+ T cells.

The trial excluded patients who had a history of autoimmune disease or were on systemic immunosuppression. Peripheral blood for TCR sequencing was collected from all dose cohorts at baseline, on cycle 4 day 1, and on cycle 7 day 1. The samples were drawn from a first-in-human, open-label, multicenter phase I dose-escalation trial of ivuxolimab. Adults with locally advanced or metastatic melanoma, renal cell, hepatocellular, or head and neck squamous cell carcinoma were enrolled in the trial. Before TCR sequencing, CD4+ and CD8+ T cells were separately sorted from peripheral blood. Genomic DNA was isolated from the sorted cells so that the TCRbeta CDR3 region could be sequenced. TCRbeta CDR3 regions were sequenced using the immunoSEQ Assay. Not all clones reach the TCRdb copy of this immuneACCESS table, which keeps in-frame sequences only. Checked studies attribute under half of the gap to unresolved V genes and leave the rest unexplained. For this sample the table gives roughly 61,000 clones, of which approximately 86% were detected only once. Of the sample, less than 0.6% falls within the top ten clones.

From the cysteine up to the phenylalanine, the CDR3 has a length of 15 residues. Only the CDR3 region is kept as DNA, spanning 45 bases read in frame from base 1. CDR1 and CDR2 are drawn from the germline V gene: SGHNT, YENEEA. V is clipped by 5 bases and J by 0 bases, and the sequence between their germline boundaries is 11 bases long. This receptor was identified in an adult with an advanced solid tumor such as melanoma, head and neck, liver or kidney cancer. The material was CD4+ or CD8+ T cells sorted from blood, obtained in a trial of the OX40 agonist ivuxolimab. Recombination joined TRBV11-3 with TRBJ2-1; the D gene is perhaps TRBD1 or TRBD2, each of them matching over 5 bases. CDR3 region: CASSTGTSSYNEQFF. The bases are TGTGCCAGCAGCACGGGGACGAGCTCCTACAATGAGCAGTTCTTC.